Below are 6 T cell receptor beta chains sequenced from a single sample in a study of CD4 T cells in relation to SARS-CoV-2 and coronaviruses. Repertoires were generated with immunoSEQ multiplex PCR, while TCRdb's copy carries only in-frame clones and drops some. The sample holds approximately 70,000 clones, approximately 95% seen once. Before the COVID-19 pandemic, during about 2010-2019, CD4+ T cells were taken from unexposed donors. The sequenced material came from naive CD4+ T cells from PBMCs. Specified subset: naive CD4+ T cells isolated by negative enrichment. The receptors here all came from a human donor in good health.

This clone came up once. This chain joins TRBV5-4 and TRBJ2-1; no definite D call. Trimming removed 2 bases at V and 6 bases at J, with 6 bases between. CDR1 and CDR2 (germline): SGHNT, YYREEE (reference sequence). CDR3 length: 12 amino acids. CDR3 amino acids: CASSFPSNEQFF. The CDR3 DNA sequence: TGTGCCAGCAGCTTTCCTAGCAATGAGCAGTTCTTC.

This sequence joins TRBV2 and TRBJ1-2; maybe TRBD1 (5 bases). Trimming left V 7 bases short and J 5 bases short, with 14 bases between. This CDR3 comprises 13 residues. Germline CDR1 SNHLY, CDR2 FYNNEI. The CDR3 region has the DNA TGTGCCAGCAACGAGCAGGGAATGTATGGCTACACCTTC. Its translation: CASNEQGMYGYTF. The full variable domain, its missing parts supplied by reference TRBV2 and TRBJ1-2, is EPEVTQTPSHQVTQMGQEVILRCVPISNHLYFYWYRQILGQKVEFLVSFYNNEISEKSEIFDDQFSVERPDGSNFTLKIRSTKLEDSAMYFCASNEQGMYGYTFGSGTRLTVV.

This chain links TRBV10-3 with TRBJ1-1; TRBD1 matches at 9 bases. The CDR3 covers 13 residues. Germline CDR1 reads ENHRY; CDR2 reads SYGVKD. The junction had 4 bases not matched to a gene; V was cut back by 10 bases and J by 1 base. In nucleotides, the CDR3 is TGTGCCACAAGGACAGGGGAGAACACTGAAGCTTTCTTT. Translation gives CATRTGENTEAFF.

The rearrangement joins TRBV9 to TRBJ2-1; possibly TRBD2 for D (6 bases). Trimming shortened V by 2 bases and J by 6 bases, and 12 bases separated the two germline ends. CDR3 length: 14 amino acids. Per the germline V gene, CDR1 is SGDLS and CDR2 is YYNGEE. The CDR3 nucleotides read TGTGCCAGCAGCGTCGGGAGTTCGGGCAATGAGCAGTTCTTC. Its protein product is CASSVGSSGNEQFF. The whole variable domain, remainder taken from reference TRBV9 and TRBJ2-1, is DSGVTQTPKHLITATGQRVTLRCSPRSGDLSVYWYQQSLDQGLQFLIQYYNGEERAKGNILERFSAQQFPDLHSELNLSSLELGDSALYFCASSVGSSGNEQFFGPGTRLTVL.

CDR3 amino acids: CASSPGPNTEAFF. CDR3 DNA sequence: TGTGCCAGCAGCCCGGGACCTAACACTGAAGCTTTCTTT. The chain joins TRBV7-3 to TRBJ1-1; a weak D match, TRBD1 (5 bases). V was trimmed by 5 bases and J by 2 bases, leaving 9 bases between them. CDR3 length equals 13 residues. Germline V CDR1 and CDR2: SGHTA, FQGTGA.

The chain is built from TRBV15 and TRBJ1-3; 8 bases match TRBD1. The CDR3 is 17 amino acids. The junction had 15 bases not matched to a gene; V was cut back by 3 bases and J by 8 bases. CDR1 is LNHNV and CDR2 is YYDKDF in the germline V gene (reference sequence). The CDR3 coding sequence is TGTGCCACCAGCAGGTTGACAGGGGCGTCTGCGGGGGACACCATATATTTT. Its protein is CATSRLTGASAGDTIYF. Drawing the rest from reference TRBV15 and TRBJ1-3, the complete variable domain is DAMVIQNPRYQVTQFGKPVTLSCSQTLNHNVMYWYQQKSSQAPKLLFHYYDKDFNNEADTPDNFQSRRPNTSFCFLDIRSPGLGDTAMYLCATSRLTGASAGDTIYFGEGSWLTVV.